This T cell receptor beta chain came from a study of OX40 agonist ivuxolimab in advanced cancers. The wider study: Patients got intravenous ivuxolimab at 0.01 to 10 mg/kg every 2 weeks. Males comprised 75% to 90% of the group, whose mean age was about 62 years (range about 20 to 79). The study's findings and limits: At 0.1 to 3.0 mg/kg, CD4+ and CD8+ blood T cells expanded clonally by week 6. Part of the nonresponder group also had normalized T-cell clonal expansion that was low.

The data were produced by immunoSEQ multiplex PCR, yet TCRdb's version contains in-frame clones alone and is incomplete. The sample carries tens of thousands of clones, around 87% recorded once. Comment on this clone: Its target is unknown.

This CDR3 has 14 amino acids. Germline CDR1 is KGHSH and CDR2 is LQKENI. V lost 6 bases, J lost 8 bases, and 14 bases lay in between. The chain has TRBV18 and TRBJ1-6; D perhaps matches TRBD1 (5 bases). The sample in question was CD4+ or CD8+ T cells sorted from blood, obtained in a trial of the OX40 agonist ivuxolimab. The sequence was obtained from an adult with an advanced solid tumor such as melanoma, head and neck, liver or kidney cancer. This CDR3 reads CASSSGGQDSPLHF. The DNA for the CDR3 is TGTGCCAGCTCCAGCGGGGGTCAAGATTCACCCCTCCACTTT.